This T cell receptor beta chain was documented in a study of blood T cells in healthy people across ages. The CDR3 runs 15 residues. V dropped 6 bases and J dropped 5; count of bases not matched to a gene: 8. Germline V gene sequence: CDR1 MDHEN, CDR2 SYDVKM. Primers used in a second PCR of about 7 to 12 cycles were a sample-barcoded 5' primer and a J-beta primer mix. A template-switch adaptor that had 12 random nucleotides put a tag on each cDNA molecule. TCRdb reanalysed the 5' RACE reads using MiXCR and keeps one entry per CDR3 protein. The sample yields over 1,500,000 distinct CDR3 sequences, less than 50% seen once.

This chain connects TRBV28 to TRBJ2-3, with 10 bases lining up with TRBD1. Material for sequencing was blood. The TCR comes from a woman in her thirties or forties in good health. CDR3 coding DNA: TGTGCCAGCAGATACACCGGGACAGGGGAAGATACGCAGTATTTT. It encodes CASRYTGTGEDTQYF.